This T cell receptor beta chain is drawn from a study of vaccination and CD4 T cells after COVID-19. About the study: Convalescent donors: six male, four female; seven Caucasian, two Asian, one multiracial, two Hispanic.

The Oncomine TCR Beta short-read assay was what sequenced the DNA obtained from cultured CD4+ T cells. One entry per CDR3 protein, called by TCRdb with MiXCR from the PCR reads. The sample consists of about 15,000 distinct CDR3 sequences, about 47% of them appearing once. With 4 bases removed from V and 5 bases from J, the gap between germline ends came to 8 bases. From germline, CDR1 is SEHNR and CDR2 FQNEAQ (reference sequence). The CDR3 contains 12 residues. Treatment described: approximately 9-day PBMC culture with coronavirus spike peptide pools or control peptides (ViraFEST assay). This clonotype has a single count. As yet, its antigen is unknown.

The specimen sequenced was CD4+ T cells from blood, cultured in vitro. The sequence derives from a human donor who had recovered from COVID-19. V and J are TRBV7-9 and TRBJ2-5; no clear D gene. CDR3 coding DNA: TGTGCCAGCAGCTCCCCAGGCGAGACCCAGTACTTC. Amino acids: CASSSPGETQYF.